The clone carrying this TCR beta chain was detected only a few times. Its specificity is unknown. This CDR3 region has 13 residues. CDR1 is SGHRS and CDR2 is YFSETQ in the germline V gene. The ends lost 6 bases at V and 4 bases at J; junction bases unmatched: 6. Four subsets defined by CD45RA and CD27 were sorted after CD3, CD4, CD8 and live/dead staining. These data originate in a study of naive and memory T cell subsets. The study, taken as a whole, reports: Naive and memory repertoire findings lacked a ground truth for validation. Over 85% of naive TCR sequences appeared only once, unlike memory subsets.

Both TRBC1 and TRBC2 were covered by a beta constant-region primer of two equimolar oligonucleotides. The ligated cDNA underwent four PCR rounds using SP2 and nested alpha and beta constant-region primers. TCRdb reanalysed the UMI-ligation and nested PCR reads using MiXCR and keeps one entry per CDR3 protein. The repertoire holds tens of thousands of distinct CDR3 sequences, with about 12% as singletons. The TCR comes from a human donor in good health. The rearrangement uses TRBV5-1 and TRBJ1-1; 7 bases agree with TRBD1. The specimen was central memory CD4+ T cells from blood. The CDR3 here is CASNEPGGTEAFF. The CDR3 bases are TGCGCCAGCAATGAACCAGGGGGCACTGAAGCTTTCTTT.